This TCR beta chain originates from a study of shared clonotypes between healthy human individuals. Study-wide results and caveats: Enrolling few donors narrowed the genetic and exposure-history diversity that was represented.

The donor cohort consisted entirely of Caucasian adults residing in Nashville, Tennessee. For unsorted samples, genomic DNA was extracted from roughly 95 million PBMCs. Notes on this clone: The antigen is not known.

Evenly divided among several immunoSEQ plates was the genomic DNA of each subset. Clones were sequenced by immunoSEQ multiplex PCR, and TCRdb holds only the in-frame ones, with some missing. The sample has 550,000 to 600,000 clones; roughly 72% are singletons. The sample consisted of PBMCs. The sequence was obtained from a middle-aged woman in good health. Some clones in this sample may be carry-over from other donors' samples.

CDR3 DNA: TGCGCCAGCAGCCAAGAGGGGGGACACCCCTACAATGAGCAGTTCTTC. Protein product: CASSQEGGHPYNEQFF. V gene TRBV4-3 combines with J gene TRBJ2-1; D tentatively reads TRBD1 or TRBD2 (6 bases each). Germline V gene data show CDR1 as LGHNA and CDR2 as YSLEER. The CDR3 contains 16 residues. Trimming took off 0 bases at V and 2 bases at J, with 11 bases between the two ends.